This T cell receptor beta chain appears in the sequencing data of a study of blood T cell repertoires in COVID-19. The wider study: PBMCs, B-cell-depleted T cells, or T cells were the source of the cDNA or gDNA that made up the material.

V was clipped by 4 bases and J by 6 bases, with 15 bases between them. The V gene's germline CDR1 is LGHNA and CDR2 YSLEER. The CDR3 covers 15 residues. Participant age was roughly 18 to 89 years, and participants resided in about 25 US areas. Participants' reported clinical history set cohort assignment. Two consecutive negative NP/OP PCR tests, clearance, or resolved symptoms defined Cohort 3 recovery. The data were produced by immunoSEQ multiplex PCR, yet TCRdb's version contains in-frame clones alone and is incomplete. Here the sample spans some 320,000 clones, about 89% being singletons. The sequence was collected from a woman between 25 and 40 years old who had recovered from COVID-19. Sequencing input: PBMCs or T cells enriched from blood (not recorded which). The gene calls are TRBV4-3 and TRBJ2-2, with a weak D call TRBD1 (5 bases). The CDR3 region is CASSLGHPAPGELFF. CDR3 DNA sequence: TGCGCCAGCAGCCTTGGACATCCGGCTCCCGGGGAGCTGTTTTTT.